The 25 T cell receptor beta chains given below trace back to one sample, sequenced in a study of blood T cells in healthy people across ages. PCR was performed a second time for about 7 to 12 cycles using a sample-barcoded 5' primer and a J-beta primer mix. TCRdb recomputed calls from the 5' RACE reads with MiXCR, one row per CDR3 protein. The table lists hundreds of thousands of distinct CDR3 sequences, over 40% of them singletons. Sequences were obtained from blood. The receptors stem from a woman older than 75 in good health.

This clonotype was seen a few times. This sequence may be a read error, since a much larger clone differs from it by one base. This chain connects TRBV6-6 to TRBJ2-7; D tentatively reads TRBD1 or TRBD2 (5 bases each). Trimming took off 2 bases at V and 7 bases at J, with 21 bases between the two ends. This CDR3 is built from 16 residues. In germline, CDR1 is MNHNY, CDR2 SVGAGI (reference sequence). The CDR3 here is CASSYTTSGTVNEQYF. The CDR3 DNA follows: TGTGCCAGCAGTTACACAACCTCCGGGACGGTCAATGAGCAGTACTTC.

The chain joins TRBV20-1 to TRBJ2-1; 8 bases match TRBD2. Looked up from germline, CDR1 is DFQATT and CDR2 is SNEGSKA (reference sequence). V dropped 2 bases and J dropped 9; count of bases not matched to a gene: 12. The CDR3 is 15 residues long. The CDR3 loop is CSARQGAGRATEQFF. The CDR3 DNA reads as TGCAGTGCTAGACAGGGAGCCGGGAGGGCCACTGAGCAGTTCTTC.

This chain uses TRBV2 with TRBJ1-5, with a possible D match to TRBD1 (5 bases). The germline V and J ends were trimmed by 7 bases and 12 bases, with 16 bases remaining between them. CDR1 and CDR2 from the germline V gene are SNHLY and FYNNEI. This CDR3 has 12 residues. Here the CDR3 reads CASIGASSVQHF. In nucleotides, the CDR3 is TGTGCCAGCATAGGGGCCTCTTCAGTCCAGCATTTT.

CDR3 DNA: TGTGCCAGCAGCGTAGGAGGGACAGGGGTGAGTTACGAGCAGTACTTC. This translates into CASSVGGTGVSYEQYF. The rearrangement links TRBV9 to TRBJ2-7, with 10 bases identical to TRBD1. CDR1 and CDR2 from the germline V gene are SGDLS and YYNGEE. Unmatched junction bases numbered 7, after V lost 0 bases and J lost 4 bases. The CDR3 is 16 residues long.

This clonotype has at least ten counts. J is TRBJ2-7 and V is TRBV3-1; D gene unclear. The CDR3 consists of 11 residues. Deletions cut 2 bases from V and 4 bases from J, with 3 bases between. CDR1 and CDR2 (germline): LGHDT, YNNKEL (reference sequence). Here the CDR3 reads CASSQSYEQYF. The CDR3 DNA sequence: TGTGCCAGCAGCCAATCATACGAGCAGTACTTC.

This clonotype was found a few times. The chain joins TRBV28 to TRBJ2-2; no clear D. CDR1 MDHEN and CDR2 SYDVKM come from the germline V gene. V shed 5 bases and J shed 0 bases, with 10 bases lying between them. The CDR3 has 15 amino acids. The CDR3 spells CASSPSRANTGELFF. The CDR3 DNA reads TGTGCCAGCAGTCCCTCCCGGGCGAACACCGGGGAGCTGTTTTTT.

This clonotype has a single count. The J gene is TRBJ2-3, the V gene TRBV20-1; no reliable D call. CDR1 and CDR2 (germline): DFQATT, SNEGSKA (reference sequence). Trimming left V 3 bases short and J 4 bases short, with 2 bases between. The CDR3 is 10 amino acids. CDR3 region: CSARSDTQYF. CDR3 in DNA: TGCAGTGCTAGGTCAGATACGCAGTATTTT.

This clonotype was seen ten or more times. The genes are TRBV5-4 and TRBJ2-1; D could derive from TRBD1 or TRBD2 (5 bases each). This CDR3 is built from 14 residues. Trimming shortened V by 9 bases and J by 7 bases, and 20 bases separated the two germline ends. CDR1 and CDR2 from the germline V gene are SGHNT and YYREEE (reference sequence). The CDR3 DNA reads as TGTGCCACCACTTTCCGGGGCCCCCTAAATGAGCAGTTCTTC. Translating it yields CATTFRGPLNEQFF.

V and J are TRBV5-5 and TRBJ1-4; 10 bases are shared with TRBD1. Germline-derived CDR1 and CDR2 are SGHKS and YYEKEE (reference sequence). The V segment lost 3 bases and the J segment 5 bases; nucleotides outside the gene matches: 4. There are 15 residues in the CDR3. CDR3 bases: TGTGCCAGCAGCTCTCCGGGACAGGGGAATGAAAAACTGTTTTTT. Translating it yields CASSSPGQGNEKLFF.

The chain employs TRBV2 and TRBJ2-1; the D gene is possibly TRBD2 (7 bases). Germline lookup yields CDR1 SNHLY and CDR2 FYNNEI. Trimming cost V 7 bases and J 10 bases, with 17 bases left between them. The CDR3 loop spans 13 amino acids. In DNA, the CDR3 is TGTGCCAGCACCAAAGGGGGGGTATGCGAGCAGTTCTTC. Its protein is CASTKGGVCEQFF.

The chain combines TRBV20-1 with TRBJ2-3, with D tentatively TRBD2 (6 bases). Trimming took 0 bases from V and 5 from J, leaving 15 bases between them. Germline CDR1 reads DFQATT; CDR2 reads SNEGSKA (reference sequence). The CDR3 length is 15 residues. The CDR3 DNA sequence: TGCAGTGCTAGAGATGCGGCGGGGCCACGAGATACGCAGTATTTT. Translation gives CSARDAAGPRDTQYF.

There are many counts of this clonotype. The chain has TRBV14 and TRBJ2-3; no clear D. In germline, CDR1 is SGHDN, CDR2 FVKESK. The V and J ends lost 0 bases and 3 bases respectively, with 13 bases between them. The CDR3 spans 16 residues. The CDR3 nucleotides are TGTGCCAGCAGCCAAGATAGGGAAACAGTGACAGATACGCAGTATTTT. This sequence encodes CASSQDRETVTDTQYF.

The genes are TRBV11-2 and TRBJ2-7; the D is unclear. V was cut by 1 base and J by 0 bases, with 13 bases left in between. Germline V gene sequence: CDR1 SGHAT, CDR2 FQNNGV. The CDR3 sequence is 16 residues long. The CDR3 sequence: CASSLAGSASSYEQYF. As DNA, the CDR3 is TGTGCCAGCAGCTTAGCTGGGTCGGCCAGCTCCTACGAGCAGTACTTC. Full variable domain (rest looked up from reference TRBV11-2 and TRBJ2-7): EAGVAQSPRYKIIEKRQSVAFWCNPISGHATLYWYQQILGQGPKLLIQFQNNGVVDDSQLPKDRFSAERLKGVDSTLKIQPAKLEDSAVYLCASSLAGSASSYEQYFGPGTRLTVT.

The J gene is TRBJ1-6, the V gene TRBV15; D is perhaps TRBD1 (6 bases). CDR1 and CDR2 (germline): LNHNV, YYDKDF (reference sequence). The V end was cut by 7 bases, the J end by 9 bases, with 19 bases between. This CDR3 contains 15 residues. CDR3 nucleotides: TGTGCCACCAATGAGGTTATTGGGGGGGCTTCACCCCTCCACTTT. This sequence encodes CATNEVIGGASPLHF.

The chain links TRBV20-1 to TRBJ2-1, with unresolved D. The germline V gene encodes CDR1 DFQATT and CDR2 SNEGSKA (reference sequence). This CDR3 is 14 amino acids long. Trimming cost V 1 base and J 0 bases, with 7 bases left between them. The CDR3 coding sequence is TGCAGTGCTAGAGGGTCAGTCTCCTACAATGAGCAGTTCTTC. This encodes CSARGSVSYNEQFF.

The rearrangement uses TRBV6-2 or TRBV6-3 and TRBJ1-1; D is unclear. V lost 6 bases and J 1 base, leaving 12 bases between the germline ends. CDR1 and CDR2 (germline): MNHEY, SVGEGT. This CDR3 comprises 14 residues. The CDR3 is CASSSGPPNTEAFF. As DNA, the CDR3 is TGTGCCAGCAGCTCAGGACCCCCGAACACTGAAGCTTTCTTT.

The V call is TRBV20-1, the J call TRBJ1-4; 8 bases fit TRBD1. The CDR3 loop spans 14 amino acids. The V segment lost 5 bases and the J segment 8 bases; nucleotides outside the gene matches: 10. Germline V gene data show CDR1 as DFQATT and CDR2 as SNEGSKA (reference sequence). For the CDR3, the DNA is TGCAGTGCTCATCAGGGGGCAGGACGCGAAAAACTGTTTTTT. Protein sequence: CSAHQGAGREKLFF.

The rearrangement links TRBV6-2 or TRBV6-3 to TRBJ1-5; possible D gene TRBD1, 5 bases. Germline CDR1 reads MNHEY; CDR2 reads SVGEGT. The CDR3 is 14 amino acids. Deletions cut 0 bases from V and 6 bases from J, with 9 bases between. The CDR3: CASSYSRGAQPQHF. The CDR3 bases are TGTGCCAGCAGTTACTCTCGAGGGGCTCAGCCCCAGCATTTT.

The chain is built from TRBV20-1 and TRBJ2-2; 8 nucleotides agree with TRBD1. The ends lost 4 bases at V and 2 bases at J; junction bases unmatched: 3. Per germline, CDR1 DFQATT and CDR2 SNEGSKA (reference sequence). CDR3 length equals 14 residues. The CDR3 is CSAKQGANTGELFF. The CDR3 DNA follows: TGCAGTGCTAAGCAGGGGGCCAACACCGGGGAGCTGTTTTTT.

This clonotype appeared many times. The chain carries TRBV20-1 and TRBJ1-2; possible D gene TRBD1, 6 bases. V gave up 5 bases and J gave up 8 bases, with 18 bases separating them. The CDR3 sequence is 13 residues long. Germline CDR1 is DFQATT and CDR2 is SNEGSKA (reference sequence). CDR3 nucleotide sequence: TGCAGTGCTCCTGCGGGGGGCCCTTTAGGCTACACCTTC. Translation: CSAPAGGPLGYTF.

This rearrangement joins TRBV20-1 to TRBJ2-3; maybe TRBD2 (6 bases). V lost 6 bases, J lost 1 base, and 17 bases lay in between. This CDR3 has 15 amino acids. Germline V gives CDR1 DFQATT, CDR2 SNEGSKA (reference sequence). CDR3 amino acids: CSASQREVGTDTQYF. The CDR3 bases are TGCAGTGCGTCCCAGAGGGAGGTCGGCACAGATACGCAGTATTTT.

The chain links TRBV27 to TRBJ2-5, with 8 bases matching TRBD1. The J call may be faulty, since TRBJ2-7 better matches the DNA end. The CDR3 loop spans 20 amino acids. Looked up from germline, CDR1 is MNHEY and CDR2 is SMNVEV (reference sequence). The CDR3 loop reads CASSLFIPGSAGGLEDEQYF. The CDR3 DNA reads TGTGCCAGCAGTTTATTTATCCCGGGGTCGGCAGGGGGCTTGGAGGACGAGCAGTACTTC.

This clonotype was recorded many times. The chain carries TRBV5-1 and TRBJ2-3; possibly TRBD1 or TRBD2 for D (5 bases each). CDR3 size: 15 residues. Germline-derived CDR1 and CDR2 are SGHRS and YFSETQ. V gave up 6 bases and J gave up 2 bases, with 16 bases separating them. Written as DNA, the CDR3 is TGCGCCAGCACCCCCAGTGGGGGACCCACAGATACGCAGTATTTT. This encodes CASTPSGGPTDTQYF. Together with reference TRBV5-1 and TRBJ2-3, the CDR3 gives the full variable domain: KAGVTQTPRYLIKTRGQQVTLSCSPISGHRSVSWYQQTPGQGLQFLFEYFSETQRNKGNFPGRFSGRQFSNSRSEMNVSTLELGDSALYLCASTPSGGPTDTQYFGPGTRLTVL.

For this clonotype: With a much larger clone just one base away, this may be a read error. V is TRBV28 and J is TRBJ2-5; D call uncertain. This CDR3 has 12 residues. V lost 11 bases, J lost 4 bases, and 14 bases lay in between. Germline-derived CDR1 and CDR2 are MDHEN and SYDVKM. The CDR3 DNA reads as TGTGCCGGCAAGTCCACCCGAGAGACCCAGTACTTC. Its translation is CAGKSTRETQYF.

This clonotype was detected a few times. The chain's CDR3 is CASSPGVVNSPLHF. CDR3 in DNA: TGTGCCAGCAGCCCAGGTGTGGTAAATTCACCCCTCCACTTT. The J gene is TRBJ1-6, the V gene TRBV9; unclear D gene. V lost 4 bases and J lost 7, with 12 bases in between. Germline-derived CDR1 and CDR2 are SGDLS and YYNGEE. The CDR3 is made up of 14 amino acids.